The 25 T cell receptor beta chains below come from one sample, sequenced in a study of CD8 T cells in ankylosing spondylitis. TCRdb passed the 5' RACE reads through MiXCR, listing each CDR3 protein once. In the table there are under 150,000 distinct CDR3 sequences, around 15% of which are singletons. Sequenced input: blood, either unsorted or a sorted T cell fraction (not recorded which). These receptors originate from a female donor with ankylosing spondylitis or in good health (not recorded which).

In this sample, this clonotype turned up a few times. This chain uses TRBV9 with TRBJ2-1; 11 nucleotides agree with TRBD2. Germline V gene data show CDR1 as SGDLS and CDR2 as YYNGEE. CDR3 size: 15 residues. With 7 bases clipped from V and 4 bases from J, the junction kept 7 bases outside the gene matches. This CDR3 is CASGTGLADYNEQFF. In DNA, the CDR3 is TGTGCCAGCGGGACGGGACTAGCGGATTACAATGAGCAGTTCTTC.

This clonotype came up many times. The V gene is TRBV29-1, the J gene TRBJ2-7; TRBD1 agrees at 8 bases. CDR1 is SQVTM and CDR2 is ANQGSEA in the germline V gene. CDR3 size: 15 residues. The V and J ends lost 3 bases and 4 bases, in that order; junction bases with no gene match: 11. This CDR3 reads CSVDWTGPPLYEQYF. For the CDR3, the DNA is TGCAGCGTTGACTGGACAGGGCCACCATTGTACGAGCAGTACTTC.

This clonotype was seen many times. J is TRBJ1-5 and V is TRBV20-1, with D perhaps matching TRBD1 (6 bases). V was trimmed by 6 bases and J by 3 bases, leaving 18 bases between them. CDR1 is DFQATT, CDR2 SNEGSKA, per germline (reference sequence). The CDR3 length is 15 residues. CDR3 in amino acids: CSAVTRTDLNQPQHF. The CDR3 DNA follows: TGCAGTGCCGTTACTCGGACAGACCTCAATCAGCCCCAGCATTTT.

In this sample, this clonotype turned up many times. CDR3 residues: CASSPGTEPSYEQYF. Written as DNA, the CDR3 is TGTGCCAGCTCACCCGGGACAGAGCCTTCCTACGAGCAGTACTTC. The chain combines TRBV18 with TRBJ2-7, with 7 bases matching TRBD1. The CDR3 contains 15 residues. V shed 3 bases and J 1 base; nucleotides not matched to a gene: 6. CDR1 and CDR2 (germline): KGHSH, LQKENI.

The table lists this clonotype with many counts. CDR3 sequence reads: CASRLTGAIGQPQHF. For the CDR3, the DNA is TGTGCCAGCAGATTAACAGGGGCTATTGGTCAGCCCCAGCATTTT. The V and J genes are TRBV6-2 or TRBV6-3 and TRBJ1-5, with TRBD1 matching over 7 bases. The junction had 11 bases not matched to a gene; V was cut back by 6 bases and J by 6 bases. This CDR3 contains 15 residues. Germline CDR1 is MNHEY and CDR2 is SVGEGT.

The rearrangement links TRBV7-9 to TRBJ2-5, with D tentatively TRBD1 (6 bases). V gave up 0 bases and J gave up 7 bases, with 15 bases separating them. The CDR3 has 15 amino acids. CDR1 is SEHNR, CDR2 FQNEAQ, per germline (reference sequence). The CDR3 bases are TGTGCCAGCAGCTTAGCGGACAGCCTAGCCAGGACCCAGTACTTC. Translating gives CASSLADSLARTQYF. The variable domain in full, completed from reference TRBV7-9 and TRBJ2-5, reads DTGVSQNPRHKITKRGQNVTFRCDPISEHNRLYWYRQTLGQGPEFLTYFQNEAQLEKSRLLSDRFSAERPKGSFSTLEIQRTEQGDSAMYLCASSLADSLARTQYFGPGTRLLVL.

The chain recombines TRBV5-1 with TRBJ1-5; no firm D call. CDR1 and CDR2 from the germline V gene are SGHRS and YFSETQ. Deletions cut 0 bases from V and 1 base from J, with 8 bases between. The CDR3 extends over 15 amino acids. CDR3 loop: CASSLEGQSNQPQHF. The CDR3 coding sequence is TGCGCCAGCAGCTTGGAAGGGCAGAGCAATCAGCCCCAGCATTTT.

CDR3 nucleotide sequence: TGCGCCAGCAGCTTTTCTAGCGGAGCAGATACGCAGTATTTT. Protein product: CASSFSSGADTQYF. The J gene is TRBJ2-3, the V gene TRBV5-1; 7 bases line up with TRBD2. Trimming took 2 bases from V and 4 from J; bases not matched to a gene: 4. The germline CDR1 and CDR2 sequences are SGHRS and YFSETQ. The CDR3 totals 14 residues.

Points on this clonotype: A junction end diverges from the germline sequence, so it may reflect a read error. V and J are TRBV6-5 and TRBJ2-5; perhaps D is TRBD1 or TRBD2 (5 bases each). The CDR3 runs 11 residues. The germline V gene has CDR1 MNHEY and CDR2 SVGAGI. The CDR3 DNA reads TGTGCCAGCAGTTACGGTGGGACCCGGTACTTC. Translating it yields CASSYGGTRYF.

This clonotype was seen repeatedly, ten times or more. V and J are TRBV10-3 and TRBJ2-1, with a weak D call TRBD2 (5 bases). Trimming removed 0 bases from V and 0 bases from J, with 6 bases in between. The CDR3 runs to 15 residues. The germline gives CDR1 ENHRY, CDR2 SYGVKD. The CDR3 spells CAISESGSSYNEQFF. The CDR3 coding sequence is TGTGCCATCAGTGAGTCTGGGAGCTCCTACAATGAGCAGTTCTTC.

This clonotype was seen at least ten times. The chain employs TRBV11-2 and TRBJ2-5; the match to TRBD1 covers 8 bases. The germline V gene has CDR1 SGHAT and CDR2 FQNNGV. CDR3 size: 13 residues. After removal of 6 bases from V and 2 bases from J, the junction contained 2 bases not matched to a gene. The CDR3 DNA sequence: TGTGCCAGCAGAGGACAGGGACAAGAGACCCAGTACTTC. This codes for CASRGQGQETQYF.

Only a few counts were recorded for this clonotype. The CDR3 sequence is CASSLGSGRAWTGELFF. In DNA form, the CDR3 reads TGTGCCAGCAGCCTCGGTAGCGGGAGGGCCTGGACCGGGGAGCTGTTTTTT. The V and J genes are TRBV5-6 and TRBJ2-2; 11 bases line up with TRBD2. Trimming at V came to 4 bases and at J to 5 bases, leaving 10 bases not matched to a gene. The length of the CDR3 is 17 residues. CDR1 SGHDT and CDR2 YYEEEE come from the germline V gene.

This clonotype turned up a few times. The chain combines TRBV12-5 with TRBJ2-1; TRBD1 matches at 7 bases. The CDR3 loop spans 15 amino acids. V trimming: 7 bases; J trimming: 4 bases; junction bases outside the gene matches: 10. Germline CDR1 LGHNT, CDR2 FRNRAP. This CDR3 is CASAPFAGGYNEQFF. The CDR3, as DNA: TGTGCTAGTGCTCCCTTCGCAGGGGGTTACAATGAGCAGTTCTTC.

This chain links TRBV5-1 with TRBJ2-5; unclear D gene. Germline-derived CDR1 and CDR2 are SGHRS and YFSETQ. This CDR3 has 14 residues. V lost 0 bases and J 0 bases, leaving 6 bases between the germline ends. CDR3 DNA: TGCGCCAGCAGCTTGGTTGGGGACCAAGAGACCCAGTACTTC. Residues: CASSLVGDQETQYF.

This clonotype has at least ten counts. This chain connects TRBV3-1 to TRBJ2-1; 8 bases agree with TRBD1. The CDR3 contains 15 residues. Germline V gene lookup returns CDR1 LGHDT and CDR2 YNNKEL (reference sequence). V lost 2 bases to trimming and J lost 4 bases; unmatched junction nucleotides: 4. The CDR3 sequence is CASSQTRQGYNEQFF. The DNA for the CDR3 is TGTGCCAGCAGCCAAACGAGACAGGGGTACAATGAGCAGTTCTTC.

This clonotype was observed at least ten times. The gene calls are TRBV20-1 and TRBJ2-7; 11 nucleotides match TRBD2. J lost 0 bases, V lost 6 bases, and 4 bases had no gene match. The germline gives CDR1 DFQATT, CDR2 SNEGSKA (reference sequence). The CDR3 contains 14 residues. CDR3 DNA sequence: TGCAGTGCGATACTAGCGGGGGTCTCCTACGAGCAGTACTTC. Translation gives CSAILAGVSYEQYF.

There are many counts of this clonotype. The chain joins TRBV5-6 to TRBJ2-1; D is unresolved. CDR3 length equals 14 residues. Trimming cost V 4 bases and J 4 bases, with 12 bases left between them. Per germline, CDR1 SGHDT and CDR2 YYEEEE. CDR3: CASSRYLNYNEQFF. CDR3 nucleotides: TGTGCCAGCAGCCGCTACCTTAATTACAATGAGCAGTTCTTC.

This clonotype has at least ten counts. The chain has TRBV12-3 or TRBV12-4 and TRBJ2-7, with 11 bases lining up with TRBD1. Trimming removed 5 bases from V and 4 bases from J; junction bases left unmatched: 7. The CDR3 is made up of 15 amino acids. This CDR3 reads CASSGTGTGGYEQYF. CDR3 nucleotides: TGTGCCAGCAGTGGTACCGGGACAGGGGGTTACGAGCAGTACTTC.

The chain joins TRBV11-1 to TRBJ2-6, with 7 bases that match TRBD1. The CDR3 runs 19 residues. V was pared by 4 bases and J by 1 base, with 13 bases of the junction left unmatched. Germline values: CDR1 SGHAT, CDR2 FQDESV (reference sequence). CDR3 residues: CASSSQRGPIVSGANVLTF. In DNA, the CDR3 is TGTGCCAGCAGCTCCCAGAGGGGGCCGATTGTATCTGGGGCCAACGTCCTGACTTTC.

The genes are TRBV5-5 and TRBJ1-1, with D uncertain. Trimming removed 2 bases at V and 1 base at J, with 12 bases between. The V gene's germline CDR1 is SGHKS and CDR2 YYEKEE (reference sequence). There are 15 residues in the CDR3. This CDR3 is CASSFMREGNTEAFF. In DNA form, the CDR3 reads TGTGCCAGCAGCTTTATGCGTGAGGGGAACACTGAAGCTTTCTTT.

This clonotype was observed at least ten times. The gene calls are TRBV12-3 or TRBV12-4 and TRBJ1-5; no reliable D call. The CDR3 contains 13 residues. V was clipped by 3 bases and J by 3 bases, with 6 bases between them. The DNA for the CDR3 is TGTGCCAGCAGTTTGAGGGTCAATCAGCCCCAGCATTTT. The encoded protein is CASSLRVNQPQHF.

This clonotype was counted at least ten times. CDR3 residues: CSVARGAEAFF. The CDR3 bases are TGCAGCGTTGCTCGGGGAGCTGAAGCTTTCTTT. V is TRBV29-1 and J is TRBJ1-1; D is unresolved. This CDR3 is built from 11 residues. V lost 4 bases and J 6 bases, leaving 9 bases between the germline ends. From germline, CDR1 is SQVTM and CDR2 ANQGSEA.

This clonotype has more than one count but fewer than ten. V gene TRBV4-2 combines with J gene TRBJ2-1; 9 bases are a match to TRBD2. V lost 3 bases, J lost 8 bases, and 5 bases stayed unmatched. The length of the CDR3 is 14 residues. Germline CDR1 and CDR2: LGHNA and YNFKEQ. The CDR3 region is CASSQRASGDEQFF. In DNA form, the CDR3 reads TGTGCCAGCAGCCAGAGGGCTAGCGGGGATGAGCAGTTCTTC.

The table lists this clonotype with many counts. The V gene is TRBV3-1, the J gene TRBJ2-2; unclear D gene. Per the germline V gene, CDR1 is LGHDT and CDR2 is YNNKEL (reference sequence). The CDR3 runs 14 residues. V lost 5 bases, J lost 1 base, and 8 bases lay in between. CDR3 protein: CASSLDGNTGELFF. The CDR3 nucleotides are TGTGCCAGCAGCTTGGACGGGAACACCGGGGAGCTGTTTTTT. Variable domain in full (rest from reference TRBV3-1 and TRBJ2-2): DTAVSQTPKYLVTQMGNDKSIKCEQNLGHDTMYWYKQDSKKFLKIMFSYNNKELIINETVPNRFSPKSPDKAHLNLHINSLELGDSAVYFCASSLDGNTGELFFGEGSRLTVL.

This clonotype was found a few times. This sequence joins TRBV7-9 and TRBJ1-3; the match to TRBD1 covers 10 bases. Germline V CDR1 and CDR2: SEHNR, FQNEAQ (reference sequence). This CDR3 contains 16 residues. V was clipped by 1 base and J by 2 bases; unmatched bases: 2. The CDR3 here is CASSLGQGAPGNTIYF. CDR3 in DNA: TGTGCCAGCAGCTTAGGACAGGGGGCTCCTGGAAACACCATATATTTT.